This TCR beta chain came from a study of T cell repertoires and HLA-DP antigens. Looking at the study overall: Donors were two male and one female, aged 18-to-29 to 60-to-69. Study outcomes and limitations: The CD4+ repertoire was not split into naive and memory.

Concerning this clone: The target antigen is unknown.

Purity of the untouched CD4+ T cells was 95% to 98%. Germline CDR1 and CDR2: LNHDA and SQIVND (reference sequence). The V gene lost 4 bases and the J gene lost 1 base, with 8 bases spanning the gap. The CDR3 has 14 residues. For pre-culture CD4+ samples, the target was 150,000 to 250,000 T cell genomes. Generated by immunoSEQ multiplex PCR, the TCRdb table keeps only in-frame clones and is missing some. The table lists approximately 90,000 clones, approximately 86% of them singletons. The sequenced sample consisted of CD4+ T cells from PBMCs. The sequence derives from a man aged 50 or older in good health and CMV-seronegative. The genes are TRBV19 and TRBJ1-5; D not certain. DNA for the CDR3: TGTGCCAGTAGTACGGGGTTGAGCAATCAGCCCCAGCATTTT. Residues: CASSTGLSNQPQHF.